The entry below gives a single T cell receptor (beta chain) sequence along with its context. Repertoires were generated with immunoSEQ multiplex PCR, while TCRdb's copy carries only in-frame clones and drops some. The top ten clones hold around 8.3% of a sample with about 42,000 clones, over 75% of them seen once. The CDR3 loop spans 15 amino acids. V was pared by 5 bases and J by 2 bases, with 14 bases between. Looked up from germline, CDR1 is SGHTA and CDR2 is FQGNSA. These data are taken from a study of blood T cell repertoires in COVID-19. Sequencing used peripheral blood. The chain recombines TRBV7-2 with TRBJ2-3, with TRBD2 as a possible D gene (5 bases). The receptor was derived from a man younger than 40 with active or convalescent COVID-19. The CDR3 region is CASSPGVGVTDTQYF. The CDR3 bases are TGTGCCAGCAGCCCTGGGGTGGGAGTCACAGATACGCAGTATTTT.